The subject of this entry is one T cell receptor beta chain. This clonotype was picked up many times. Its antigen specificity is not known. Nothing much larger sits one base from this clone, and base qualities are not available. Instrument used: Illumina NovaSeq 6000. TCR cDNA was synthesized by 5'RACE template switching, through which a universal primer site and unique molecular identifiers were introduced. Priming of cDNA synthesis was performed from both the TCR alpha and TCR beta constant segments. Library amplification involved two PCR steps, and the second step added sample barcodes and sequencing adapters. Libraries were sequenced on Illumina HiSeq 2500 (2x100 bp) or NovaSeq (2x150 bp). In the paper's pipeline: Reads were demultiplexed and collapsed into UMI consensus sequences with MIGEC, and V(D)J alignment was performed with MiXCR. Vaccine-responding clonotypes were defined with edgeR using replicate PBMC samples, requiring FDR below 0.01 and a log2 fold change above 5 up to day 15. Each bulk clonotype received a CD4 or CD8 identity based on whether the sequenced CD4 or CD8 repertoire contained that clonotype at higher abundance. TCRdb took the public reads, trimmed them with fastp at Q25, ran MiXCR for clone calling and kept in-frame beta chains. Rows matching on CDR3 protein sequence are summarized as one entry with the most common DNA and genes. The authors' filters were not applied to this entry. The table for this sample lists around 310,000 distinct CDR3 sequences; around 3.9% of them were counted only once. The top ten clones comprise roughly 24% of the sample.

This sample stems from a study of T cells after yellow fever vaccination (dated by TCRdb to 2018 to 2020). Concerning the study at large: The SMART-Seq v4 Ultra Low Input RNA kit was used to prepare libraries from fractions with low cell numbers. To follow T-cell clones before and after both primary and booster YFV17D yellow fever vaccination, bulk TCR alpha and beta repertoires underwent longitudinal sequencing. Two healthy male donors, one aged 18 to 29 and one aged 30 to 40 years, were included in the cohort. Blood was drawn at multiple timepoints before and after primary and secondary immunization, with bulk PBMC replicates and cell subsets isolated.

Results the study describes overall, beyond this receptor: The secondary T-cell response was weaker than the primary response but faster, peaking on day 5 instead of day 15. Because only a couple of donors were included in the study, the extent to which the findings can be generalized is limited. FACS-sorted repertoires could contain abundant contaminating clonotypes from the bulk population, so computational filtering was required. A small fraction of clonotypes showed up in both the CD4 and CD8 compartments, probably as a result of convergent recombination. After the booster, most of the clones that had expanded following primary vaccination were detected again (approximately 95% of CD4 and more than 85% of CD8), which suggests that memory was broadly maintained.

The meaning of the sample's treatment or condition label: live attenuated yellow fever vaccine strain. At each blood-draw timepoint, two biological replicates of bulk PBMCs were obtained. A standard Ficoll-Paque protocol was used to isolate PBMCs from peripheral blood. RNA was extracted with TriZol from bulk PBMCs, CD4 and CD8 fractions, and dextramer-positive and dextramer-negative fractions. This clonotype was obtained from a man between 18 and 29 years old who received the YFV17D yellow fever vaccine. The material sequenced was PBMCs, taken 5 days after the yellow fever booster vaccination.

The CDR3 sequence is CSVEGGVSTDTQYF. The base sequence is TGCAGCGTTGAAGGTGGAGTCAGCACAGATACGCAGTATTTT. The chain joins TRBV29-1 to TRBJ2-3, with the D gene not confidently named. Counted from cysteine to phenylalanine, this CDR3 has 14 amino acids. Of all the DNA, just the CDR3 is kept, 42 bases in frame from base 1. Based on the germline V gene, the CDR1 and CDR2 sequences are SQVTM and ANQGSEA. Trimming takes 1 base from V and 0 bases from J, and the germline ends sit 8 bases apart.